This entry features one T cell receptor (beta chain) sequence. This entry belongs to a study of early T cells in non-severe SARS-CoV-2 infection. Attachment of unique molecular identifiers to individual cDNA molecules was performed. TCRdb ran MiXCR on the 5' RACE reads and lists one entry per CDR3 protein. Counted here are 50,000 to 55,000 distinct CDR3 sequences, approximately 10% occurring once; the ten biggest clones make up 3.5% to 5%. Specimen: whole blood. The clonotype was recovered from an adult who was a healthcare worker with PCR-confirmed SARS-CoV-2 infection or an uninfected control (not recorded which).

CDR3 in amino acids: CASSHQTGALEQYF. The DNA for the CDR3 is TGTGCCAGCAGCCACCAAACAGGGGCGCTTGAGCAGTACTTC. This chain uses TRBV14 with TRBJ2-7; 7 bases match TRBD1. With 3 bases clipped from V and 7 bases from J, the junction kept 9 bases outside the gene matches. CDR3 length: 14 amino acids. The V gene's germline CDR1 is SGHDN and CDR2 FVKESK.